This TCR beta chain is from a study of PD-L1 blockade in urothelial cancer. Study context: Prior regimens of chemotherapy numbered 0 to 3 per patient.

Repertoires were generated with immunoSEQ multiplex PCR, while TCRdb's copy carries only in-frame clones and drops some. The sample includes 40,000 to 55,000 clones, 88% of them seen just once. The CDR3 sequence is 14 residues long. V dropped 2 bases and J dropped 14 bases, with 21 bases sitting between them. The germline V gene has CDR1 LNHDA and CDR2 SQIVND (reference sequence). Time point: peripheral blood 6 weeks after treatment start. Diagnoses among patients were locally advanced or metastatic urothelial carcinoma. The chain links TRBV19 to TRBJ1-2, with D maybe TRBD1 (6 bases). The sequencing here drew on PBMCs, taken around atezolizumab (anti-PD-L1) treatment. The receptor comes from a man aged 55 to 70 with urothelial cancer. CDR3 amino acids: CASSISRDTGSRTF. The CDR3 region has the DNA TGTGCCAGTAGTATATCCCGGGACACAGGGTCTAGAACCTTC.